This TCR beta chain emerged from a study of metastatic and nonmetastatic thyroid tumors. The V segment lost 2 bases and the J segment 4 bases; nucleotides outside the gene matches: 8. The V gene's germline CDR1 is DFQATT and CDR2 SNEGSKA (reference sequence). The CDR3 runs 16 residues. TCRdb used MiXCR to call clones anew from the PCR reads. The sample has some 50,000 clones, more than 20% seen once. Before thyroid surgery, none of the patients had received any treatment. The TCR was taken from a male donor with papillary thyroid cancer or a benign thyroid nodule (not recorded which). Some clones in this sample may be carry-over from other donors' samples. V is TRBV20-1 and J is TRBJ2-1; TRBD2 matches 10 bases. Sample: blood. DNA for the CDR3: TGCAGTGCTAGACACATAGCGGGAGGCTCGTACAATGAGCAGTTCTTC. It specifies CSARHIAGGSYNEQFF.